This record concerns one TCR beta chain sequence. This sample is part of a study of blood T cells in healthy people across ages. V was cut by 8 bases and J by 1 base, with 9 bases left in between. Germline values: CDR1 DFQATT, CDR2 SNEGSKA (reference sequence). The CDR3 is 12 residues long. Then a second PCR, running roughly 7 to 11 cycles, was carried out with a sample-barcoded 5' primer and a J-beta primer mix. TCRdb used MiXCR to reprocess the 5' RACE reads, holding one entry per CDR3 protein. The sample yields more than 1,000,000 distinct CDR3 sequences, almost 25% seen once. The same sample was also used in a study of T cells of mothers and their children.

The origin of this receptor is a girl aged 2 to 10 in good health. The specimen sequenced was blood. The chain uses TRBV20-1 and TRBJ1-5; D gene ambiguous. The CDR3 here is CSSRASNQPQHF. The CDR3 nucleotides are TGCAGTTCCCGGGCCAGCAATCAGCCCCAGCATTTT.